These T cell receptor beta chains were read from a single sample in a study of immune evolution from preneoplasia to lung adenocarcinoma. Data came from immunoSEQ multiplex PCR; TCRdb stores just in-frame clones and leaves some out. The table includes roughly 4,600 clones, 65% to 80% detected once. Material: FFPE adjacent normal lung tissue. Receptors originate from a donor older than 65 with lung adenocarcinoma. Each CDR3 is given with its conserved first and last residue. The D gene is left open where the match is weak. Rows give clone size only sometimes, using once, few, many, or a class for an expanded clone.

TRBJ1-1,TRBV28,NA,NA,TGTGCCAGCAGGATACAAGAGAACACTGAAGCTTTCTTT,CASRIQENTEAFF
TRBJ1-1,TRBV11-2,NA,NA,TGTGCCAGCAGCTTAGATTCAGGGATGAACACTGAAGCTTTCTTT,CASSLDSGMNTEAFF
TRBJ2-6,TRBV6-5,NA,NA,TGTGCCAGCAGACCGAGGGGCTCTGGGGCCAACGTCCTGACTTTC,CASRPRGSGANVLTF
TRBJ2-7,TRBV6-5,NA,NA,TGTGCCAGCAGACCACGCCAGGGGCGTGAGCAGTACTTC,CASRPRQGREQYF
TRBJ2-1,TRBV2,TRBD2,NA,TGTGCCAGCAGTGCTTGGGGCGGGAGGAAGGGAAATGAGCAGTTCTTC,CASSAWGGRKGNEQFF
TRBJ1-2,TRBV11-2,NA,NA,TGTGCCAGCAGCTTAGTCCCCGCAGCGCCCTATGGCTACACCTTC,CASSLVPAAPYGYTF
TRBJ2-3,TRBV30,NA,NA,TGTGCCTGGAGCGGGGTAGGCACAGATACGCAGTATTTT,CAWSGVGTDTQYF
TRBJ2-2,TRBV19,NA,few,TGTGCCACCAGAAAAGGCCCCGCGACCGGGGAGCTGTTTTTT,CATRKGPATGELFF
TRBJ2-3,TRBV6-6,TRBD2,NA,TGTGCTTCCCCGAGGGCAGCGGGAGCCATAGATACGCAGTATTTT,CASPRAAGAIDTQYF
TRBJ2-7,TRBV11-2,NA,few,TGTGCCAGCAGCTTATCCGGGGGCGGGACAACCTACTACGAGCAGTACTTC,CASSLSGGGTTYYEQYF
TRBJ1-5,TRBV19,NA,NA,TGTGCCAGTAGGGGCGGGGGGAGAACCGACGCTAGCAATCAGCCCCAGCATTTT,CASRGGGRTDASNQPQHF
TRBJ1-1,TRBV27,NA,NA,TGTGCCAGCAGTGGGACAAGGTTTGAAGCTTTCTTT,CASSGTRFEAFF
TRBJ2-7,TRBV5-1,NA,NA,TGCGCCAGCAGCCCCTGGGGGAGCTACGAGCAGTACTTC,CASSPWGSYEQYF
TRBJ2-1,TRBV6-4,TRBD2,NA,TGTGCCAGCAGTGACCCGGGACTAGGGTTGGATGAGCAGTTCTTC,CASSDPGLGLDEQFF
TRBJ1-2,TRBV14,TRBD1,NA,TGTGCCAGCAGCCAAGTTGCGGACAGGTCTAACTATGGCTACACCTTC,CASSQVADRSNYGYTF
TRBJ2-6,TRBV9,NA,NA,TGTGCCAGCAGCGCCCCCGGGACGGCCGGCTCTGGGGCCAACGTCCTGACTTTC,CASSAPGTAGSGANVLTF